These 8 T cell receptor beta chains share one sample of origin, sequenced in a study of blood T cell repertoires in COVID-19. Profiling relied on immunoSEQ multiplex PCR, and the TCRdb table lists in-frame clones only, not all of them. Among fewer than 400,000 clones, roughly 87% were seen once, and the ten largest hold more than 8.5%. Sample: PBMCs or T cells enriched from blood (not recorded which). Receptors were obtained from a woman under 30 who had recovered from COVID-19.

The DNA of the CDR3 is TGTGCCTCTAAAAAGGACAGGGGAGACCGCACTGAAGCTTTCTTT. Translating gives CASKKDRGDRTEAFF. The chain uses TRBV30 and TRBJ1-1; 9 nucleotides agree with TRBD1. Germline CDR1 is GTSNPN and CDR2 is SVGIG (reference sequence). The J segment lost 4 bases and the V segment lost 7 bases, leaving 13 bases of the junction unmatched. The CDR3 extends over 15 amino acids.

The chain couples TRBV7-9 to TRBJ1-1; D uncertain. V lost 2 bases to trimming and J lost 7 bases, with 14 bases between them. CDR1 and CDR2 from the germline V gene are SEHNR and FQNEAQ (reference sequence). The CDR3 is 14 residues long. The CDR3 is CASSLNRGIGEAFF. Here the CDR3 DNA reads TGTGCCAGCAGCTTAAATAGAGGTATAGGTGAAGCTTTCTTT.

This chain uses TRBV5-6 with TRBJ1-6; TRBD1 matches at 9 bases. Germline V gene sequence: CDR1 SGHDT, CDR2 YYEEEE. The CDR3 totals 16 residues. Unmatched junction bases numbered 8, after V lost 3 bases and J lost 7 bases. The CDR3 protein is CASSSTGDRANSPLHF. CDR3 DNA: TGTGCCAGCAGCTCCACGGGGGACAGGGCCAATTCACCCCTCCACTTT.

V gene TRBV5-4 combines with J gene TRBJ1-6, with 10 bases aligning to TRBD1. CDR1 is SGHNT, CDR2 YYREEE, per germline (reference sequence). V lost 4 bases to trimming and J lost 11 bases; unmatched junction nucleotides: 6. This CDR3 has 14 amino acids. The CDR3 protein is CASSTGQGRPPLHF. CDR3 coding DNA: TGTGCCAGCAGCACGGGACAGGGGCGGCCACCCCTCCACTTT.

The V and J genes are TRBV5-4 and TRBJ1-2; 10 nucleotides line up with TRBD1. The germline CDR1 and CDR2 sequences are SGHNT and YYREEE (reference sequence). The CDR3 runs to 17 residues. V lost 3 bases to trimming and J lost 3 bases; unmatched junction nucleotides: 11. In DNA form, the CDR3 reads TGTGCCAGCAGCTCTTATTCCGGGACAGGGGCATACTATGGCTACACCTTC. As protein: CASSSYSGTGAYYGYTF.

The chain carries TRBV7-3 and TRBJ2-1; the match to TRBD2 covers 11 bases. Germline assignment: CDR1 SGHTA and CDR2 FQGTGA. Unmatched junction bases numbered 8, after V lost 5 bases and J lost 5 bases. There are 16 residues in the CDR3. The CDR3 bases are TGTGCCAGCAGCCAAGTAGCGGGGGGGCCGAACAATGAGCAGTTCTTC. Protein product: CASSQVAGGPNNEQFF.

This chain joins TRBV29-1 and TRBJ2-5, with TRBD2 matching over 7 bases. The CDR3 sequence is 16 residues long. The germline gives CDR1 SQVTM, CDR2 ANQGSEA. The V and J ends lost 0 bases and 5 bases, in that order; junction bases with no gene match: 12. The CDR3 DNA is TGCAGCGTTGAAGATCTTAAGGGTGTGGGGGGGGAGACCCAGTACTTC. This translates into CSVEDLKGVGGETQYF. The full variable domain, rest sourced from reference TRBV29-1 and TRBJ2-5, is SAVISQKPSRDICQRGTSLTIQCQVDSQVTMMFWYRQQPGQSLTLIATANQGSEATYESGFVIDKFPISRPNLTFSTLTVSNMSPEDSSIYLCSVEDLKGVGGETQYFGPGTRLLVL.

J is TRBJ1-2 and V is TRBV4-3; D is unclear. The CDR3 is made up of 15 amino acids. The germline V gene has CDR1 LGHNA and CDR2 YSLEER. V lost 0 bases, J lost 0 bases, and 8 bases lay in between. CDR3 amino acids: CASSQDLISNYGYTF. CDR3 nucleotide sequence: TGCGCCAGCAGCCAAGATTTAATTTCTAACTATGGCTACACCTTC.